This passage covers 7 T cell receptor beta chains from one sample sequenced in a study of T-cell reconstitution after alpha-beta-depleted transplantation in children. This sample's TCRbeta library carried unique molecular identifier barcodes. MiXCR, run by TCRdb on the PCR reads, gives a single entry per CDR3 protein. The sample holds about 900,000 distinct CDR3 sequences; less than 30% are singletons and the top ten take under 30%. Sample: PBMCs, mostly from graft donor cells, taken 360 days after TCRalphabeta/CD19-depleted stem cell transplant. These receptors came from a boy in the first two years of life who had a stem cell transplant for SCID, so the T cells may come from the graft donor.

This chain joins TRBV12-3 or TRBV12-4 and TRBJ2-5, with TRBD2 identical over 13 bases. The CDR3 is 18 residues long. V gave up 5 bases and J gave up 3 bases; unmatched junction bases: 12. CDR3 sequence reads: CASSALGLAGEPKETQYF. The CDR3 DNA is TGTGCCAGCAGTGCCCTCGGACTAGCGGGAGAACCAAAAGAGACCCAGTACTTC.

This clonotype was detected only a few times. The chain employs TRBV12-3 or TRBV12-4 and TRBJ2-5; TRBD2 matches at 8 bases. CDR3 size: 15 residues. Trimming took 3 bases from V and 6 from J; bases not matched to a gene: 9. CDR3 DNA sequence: TGTGCCAGCAGTTTGGGGCCGTCGGGAGGGAAGACCCAGTACTTC. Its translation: CASSLGPSGGKTQYF.

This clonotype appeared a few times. CDR3 in DNA: TGCGCCAGCAGCCACTCTAGCGGGGGCGGGGGGGAGACCCAGTACTTC. As protein: CASSHSSGGGGETQYF. V usage is TRBV4-1 and J usage is TRBJ2-5; TRBD2 matches at 10 bases. There are 16 residues in the CDR3. CDR1 and CDR2 (germline): MGHRA, YSYEKL. V dropped 3 bases and J dropped 5; count of bases not matched to a gene: 9.

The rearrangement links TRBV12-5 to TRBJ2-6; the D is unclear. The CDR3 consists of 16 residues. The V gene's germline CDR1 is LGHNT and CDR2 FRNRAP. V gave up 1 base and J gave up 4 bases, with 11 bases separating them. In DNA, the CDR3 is TGTGCTAGTGGTTTGGGGGATACCTTCGGGGCCAACGTCCTGACTTTC. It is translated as CASGLGDTFGANVLTF.

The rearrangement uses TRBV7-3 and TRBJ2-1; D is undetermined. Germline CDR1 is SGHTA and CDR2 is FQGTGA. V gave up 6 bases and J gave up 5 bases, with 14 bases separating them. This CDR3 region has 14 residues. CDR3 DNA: TGTGCCAGCAGAACTACCGGATCCGACAATGAGCAGTTCTTC. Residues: CASRTTGSDNEQFF.

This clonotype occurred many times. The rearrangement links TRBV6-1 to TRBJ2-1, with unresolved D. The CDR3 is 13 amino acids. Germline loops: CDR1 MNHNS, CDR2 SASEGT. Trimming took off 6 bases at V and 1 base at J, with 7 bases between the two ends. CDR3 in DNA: TGTGCCAGCAGCCGGTCGTCCTACAATGAGCAGTTCTTC. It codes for CASSRSSYNEQFF.

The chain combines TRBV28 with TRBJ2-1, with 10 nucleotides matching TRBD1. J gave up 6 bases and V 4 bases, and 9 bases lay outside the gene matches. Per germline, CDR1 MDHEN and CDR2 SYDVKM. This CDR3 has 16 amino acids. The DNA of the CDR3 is TGTGCCAGCAGTTCGGCCGGGACAGGGGCTGTCAATGAGCAGTTCTTC. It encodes CASSSAGTGAVNEQFF.